The 10 T cell receptor beta chains presented below share a single source sample, sequenced in a study of blood T cell repertoires in COVID-19. Profiling relied on immunoSEQ multiplex PCR, and the TCRdb table lists in-frame clones only, not all of them. The sample consists of about 170,000 clones, about 80% of them appearing once. The sequenced sample was PBMCs or T cells enriched from blood (not recorded which). The receptors were sampled from a woman in her 70s in a cohort exposed to, infected with or recovered from COVID-19 (not recorded which).

The V gene is TRBV30, the J gene TRBJ2-1; the match to TRBD2 covers 9 bases. The CDR3 extends over 13 amino acids. Looked up from germline, CDR1 is GTSNPN and CDR2 is SVGIG (reference sequence). Trimming at V came to 0 bases and at J to 6 bases, leaving 0 bases not matched to a gene. The CDR3 loop reads CAWSVLAGNEQFF. The CDR3 coding sequence is TGTGCCTGGAGTGTACTAGCGGGCAATGAGCAGTTCTTC.

This clone was observed a single time. The rearrangement links TRBV4-3 to TRBJ1-6, with a possible D match to TRBD1 (5 bases). V lost 0 bases and J lost 9, with 18 bases in between. CDR1 is LGHNA, CDR2 YSLEER, per germline. The CDR3 is made up of 17 amino acids. The CDR3 here is CASSQDGRGGSGSPLHF. Written as DNA, the CDR3 is TGCGCCAGCAGCCAAGATGGTAGGGGAGGGTCTGGTTCACCCCTCCACTTT.

V is TRBV7-2 and J is TRBJ1-5, with 9 nucleotides matching TRBD1. This CDR3 is 15 amino acids long. CDR1 and CDR2 from the germline V gene are SGHTA and FQGNSA. Germline trimming cut 3 bases from V and 4 bases from J; bases unmatched to any gene: 4. CDR3 sequence: CASSFGTGRNQPQHF. In DNA, the CDR3 is TGTGCCAGCAGCTTCGGGACAGGGCGGAATCAGCCCCAGCATTTT. Full variable domain (remainder filled in from reference TRBV7-2 and TRBJ1-5): GAGVSQSPSNKVTEKGKDVELRCDPISGHTALYWYRQSLGQGLEFLIYFQGNSAPDKSGLPSDRFSAERTGGSVSTLTIQRTQQEDSAVYLCASSFGTGRNQPQHFGDGTRLSIL.

This sequence joins TRBV11-3 and TRBJ1-1; D is unresolved. The germline gives CDR1 SGHNT, CDR2 YENEEA. The CDR3 sequence is 14 residues long. Trimming removed 3 bases from V and 5 bases from J, with 13 bases in between. CDR3 loop: CASSLSPRGTEAFF. In nucleotides, the CDR3 is TGTGCCAGCAGCTTGTCTCCCCGGGGTACTGAAGCTTTCTTT.

The gene calls are TRBV9 and TRBJ2-2, with 12 positions matching TRBD1. The ends lost 3 bases at V and 0 bases at J; junction bases unmatched: 9. Germline V gene data show CDR1 as SGDLS and CDR2 as YYNGEE. CDR3 size: 19 residues. This CDR3 is CASSEPRDRGLSNTGELFF. The CDR3 bases are TGTGCCAGCAGCGAGCCGCGGGACAGGGGGCTGTCGAACACCGGGGAGCTGTTTTTT.

This sequence joins TRBV7-2 and TRBJ1-5; 11 bases match TRBD1. The junction had 10 bases not matched to a gene; V was cut back by 5 bases and J by 1 base. Germline assignment: CDR1 SGHTA and CDR2 FQGNSA. This CDR3 spans 18 amino acids. The CDR3 is CASSLGQGAGLSNQPQHF. In nucleotides, the CDR3 is TGTGCCAGCAGCCTTGGACAGGGGGCCGGTCTAAGCAATCAGCCCCAGCATTTT. The full variable domain, rest sourced from reference TRBV7-2 and TRBJ1-5, is GAGVSQSPSNKVTEKGKDVELRCDPISGHTALYWYRQSLGQGLEFLIYFQGNSAPDKSGLPSDRFSAERTGGSVSTLTIQRTQQEDSAVYLCASSLGQGAGLSNQPQHFGDGTRLSIL.

This sequence joins TRBV6-5 and TRBJ2-7, with 9 bases fitting TRBD2. Germline V gene data show CDR1 as MNHEY and CDR2 as SVGAGI. The V segment lost 6 bases and the J segment 2 bases; nucleotides outside the gene matches: 5. The CDR3 length is 14 residues. CDR3 nucleotides: TGTGCCAGCAGCATTAGCGGGGGAGCCTACGAGCAGTACTTC. It codes for CASSISGGAYEQYF.

The chain employs TRBV5-1 and TRBJ2-7; no reliable D call. CDR1 SGHRS and CDR2 YFSETQ come from the germline V gene. The V and J ends lost 5 bases and 5 bases respectively, with 17 bases between them. This CDR3 is 14 amino acids long. CDR3 DNA: TGCGCCAGCAGGACGCTCCCCTCCCTAGACGAGCAGTACTTC. Amino acid sequence: CASRTLPSLDEQYF.

With regard to this clone: This sample includes further DNA sequences coding for the same CDR3. The chain combines TRBV10-3 with TRBJ2-3; D uncertain. Deletions cut 4 bases from V and 0 bases from J, with 5 bases between. Germline CDR1 is ENHRY and CDR2 is SYGVKD. This CDR3 comprises 13 residues. The CDR3 DNA reads TGTGCCATCAGTGCCCCGAGCACAGATACGCAGTATTTT. As protein: CAISAPSTDTQYF.

The chain is built from TRBV9 and TRBJ2-2; a weak D match, TRBD1 (6 bases). V was clipped by 2 bases and J by 4 bases, with 15 bases between them. Germline CDR1 reads SGDLS; CDR2 reads YYNGEE. The length of the CDR3 is 16 residues. DNA of the CDR3: TGTGCCAGCAGCGTTGAAGGGACACCAGTCACCGGGGAGCTGTTTTTT. This encodes CASSVEGTPVTGELFF.